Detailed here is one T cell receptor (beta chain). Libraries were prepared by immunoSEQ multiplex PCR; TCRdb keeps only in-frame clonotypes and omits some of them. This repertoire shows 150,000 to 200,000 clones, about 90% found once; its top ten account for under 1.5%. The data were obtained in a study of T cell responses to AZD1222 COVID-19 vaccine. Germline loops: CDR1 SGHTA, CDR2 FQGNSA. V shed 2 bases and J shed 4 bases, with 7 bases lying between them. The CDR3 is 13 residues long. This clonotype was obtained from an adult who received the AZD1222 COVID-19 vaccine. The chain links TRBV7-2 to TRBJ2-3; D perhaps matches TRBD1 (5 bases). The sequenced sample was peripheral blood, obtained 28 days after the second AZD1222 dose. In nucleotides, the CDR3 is TGTGCCAGCAGCTTAAGGGGTGCAGATACGCAGTATTTT. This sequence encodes CASSLRGADTQYF.